The rows below give T cell receptor beta chains drawn from one sample of a study of T cell repertoires and HLA-DP antigens. The method was immunoSEQ multiplex PCR; TCRdb's version includes in-frame clones alone and lacks a portion of them. The data hold 90,000 to 130,000 clones, with 85% to 95% observed a single time. Their recognized antigens are unknown. The sequenced sample consisted of CD4+ T cells from PBMCs. The origin of the receptors is a woman younger than 35 in good health and CMV-seronegative. Both conserved end residues are part of each CDR3. Each record gives: J gene, clone size, V gene, D gene, CDR3 DNA, CDR3 protein. D genes are given only for firm matches. Rows may omit the clone size; those that give it use once, few, many or a size class.

j_gene: TRBJ2-3; abundance: NA; v_gene: TRBV2; d_gene: NA; CDR3nt: TGTGCCAGCAGGGGACCCTCCCGGCAGTATTTT; CDR3aa: CASRGPSRQYF
j_gene: TRBJ2-5; abundance: NA; v_gene: TRBV5-4; d_gene: NA; CDR3nt: TGTGCCAGCAGCGCCGGGGCTAGACCAGAGACCCAGTACTTC; CDR3aa: CASSAGARPETQYF
j_gene: TRBJ2-7; abundance: NA; v_gene: TRBV7-9; d_gene: TRBD2; CDR3nt: TGTGCCAGCAGCCCTAGCGGGAGGGCGGGAGAGCAGTACTTC; CDR3aa: CASSPSGRAGEQYF
j_gene: TRBJ2-2; abundance: NA; v_gene: TRBV30; d_gene: NA; CDR3nt: TGTGCCTGGAGTACACAGCTGAACACCGGGGAGCTGTTTTTT; CDR3aa: CAWSTQLNTGELFF
j_gene: TRBJ2-3; abundance: NA; v_gene: TRBV19; d_gene: TRBD2; CDR3nt: TGTGCCAGTAGTCGGCTAGCGGGGGCCCTCACAGATACGCAGTATTTT; CDR3aa: CASSRLAGALTDTQYF
j_gene: TRBJ2-5; abundance: NA; v_gene: TRBV7-2; d_gene: NA; CDR3nt: TGTGCCAGCAGCTTCCGACTAGGGGGAATCCAAGAGACCCAGTACTTC; CDR3aa: CASSFRLGGIQETQYF
j_gene: TRBJ2-3; abundance: NA; v_gene: TRBV28; d_gene: NA; CDR3nt: TGTGCCAGCAGTTACGGCACAGATACGCAGTATTTT; CDR3aa: CASSYGTDTQYF
j_gene: TRBJ1-5; abundance: NA; v_gene: TRBV15; d_gene: NA; CDR3nt: TGTGCCACCAGCAGAGGCCGTGAAAGCTTCCCATCACTCCGGCCCCAGCATTTT; CDR3aa: CATSRGRESFPSLRPQHF
j_gene: TRBJ2-5; abundance: NA; v_gene: TRBV7-6; d_gene: NA; CDR3nt: TGTGCCAGCAGCTTAGCGAGGCTGGAGACCCAGTACTTC; CDR3aa: CASSLARLETQYF
j_gene: TRBJ2-1; abundance: once; v_gene: TRBV4-2; d_gene: NA; CDR3nt: TGTGCCAGCAGCCAAGGTCGGGCTACCCCTTCCTATGAGCAGTTCTTC; CDR3aa: CASSQGRATPSYEQFF
j_gene: TRBJ1-5; abundance: NA; v_gene: TRBV7-8; d_gene: NA; CDR3nt: TGTGCCAGCAAGGCAGGGGCAAGCAATCAGCCCCAGCATTTT; CDR3aa: CASKAGASNQPQHF
j_gene: TRBJ1-1; abundance: once; v_gene: TRBV11-3; d_gene: TRBD1; CDR3nt: TGTGCCAGCAGCTTAGCAGGGGGGGGGAACACTGAAGCTTTCTTT; CDR3aa: CASSLAGGGNTEAFF
j_gene: TRBJ2-3; abundance: NA; v_gene: TRBV5-1; d_gene: NA; CDR3nt: TGCGCCAGCGCCCCGATAGGGCACACAGATACGCAGTATTTT; CDR3aa: CASAPIGHTDTQYF
j_gene: TRBJ1-4; abundance: NA; v_gene: TRBV4-1; d_gene: TRBD1; CDR3nt: TGCGCCAGCAGCCAAGATGAACAGGGGCGAGGTGAAAAACTGTTTTTT; CDR3aa: CASSQDEQGRGEKLFF
j_gene: TRBJ1-1; abundance: NA; v_gene: TRBV5-1; d_gene: NA; CDR3nt: TGCGCCAGCAACCCGGACGGGATCATACCACTTGGCACTGAAGCTTTCTTT; CDR3aa: CASNPDGIIPLGTEAFF
j_gene: TRBJ2-5; abundance: NA; v_gene: TRBV29-1; d_gene: NA; CDR3nt: TGCAGCGTTGAAGGGACTCAACTGGGAGTCCAAGAGACCCAGTACTTC; CDR3aa: CSVEGTQLGVQETQYF
j_gene: TRBJ1-1; abundance: NA; v_gene: TRBV18; d_gene: NA; CDR3nt: TGTGCCAGCTCACTTCAATTGAACACTGAAGCTTTCTTT; CDR3aa: CASSLQLNTEAFF
j_gene: TRBJ2-7; abundance: NA; v_gene: TRBV9; d_gene: TRBD1; CDR3nt: TGTGCCAGCAGCCTTAGGACAGGGGCCTACGAGCAGTACTTC; CDR3aa: CASSLRTGAYEQYF
j_gene: TRBJ2-5; abundance: NA; v_gene: TRBV28; d_gene: TRBD1; CDR3nt: TGTGCCAGCAGTTTATGGCAGGGGGCGCAAGAGACCCAGTACTTC; CDR3aa: CASSLWQGAQETQYF
j_gene: TRBJ2-1; abundance: once; v_gene: TRBV7-2; d_gene: TRBD2; CDR3nt: TGTGCCAGCAGCCAGGTGAGGCGGGGGTTCGGTGAGCAGTTCTTC; CDR3aa: CASSQVRRGFGEQFF
j_gene: TRBJ2-1; abundance: NA; v_gene: TRBV6-1; d_gene: TRBD2; CDR3nt: TGTGCCAGCAGTGAAAGAGGTAGCGGGAGGGGTCTCTCCTACAATGAGCAGTTCTTC; CDR3aa: CASSERGSGRGLSYNEQFF
j_gene: TRBJ2-2; abundance: NA; v_gene: TRBV7-9; d_gene: TRBD2; CDR3nt: TGTGCCAGCAGCCTAGGACTAGGTTACACCGGGGAGCTGTTTTTT; CDR3aa: CASSLGLGYTGELFF
j_gene: TRBJ1-1; abundance: NA; v_gene: TRBV5-6; d_gene: NA; CDR3nt: TGTGCCGCCTCCAGGACAGCGAACACTGAAGCTTTCTTT; CDR3aa: CAASRTANTEAFF
j_gene: TRBJ2-2; abundance: NA; v_gene: TRBV19; d_gene: NA; CDR3nt: TGTGCCAGTAGTATCCTCCTCACTAGTCCCGGGGAGCTGTTTTTT; CDR3aa: CASSILLTSPGELFF
j_gene: TRBJ1-6; abundance: NA; v_gene: TRBV5-1; d_gene: TRBD1; CDR3nt: TGCGCCAGCAGCTTGGCAGGGGGCGCGGGGTATAATTCACCCCTCCACTTT; CDR3aa: CASSLAGGAGYNSPLHF
j_gene: TRBJ1-2; abundance: NA; v_gene: TRBV19; d_gene: NA; CDR3nt: TGTGCCAGTAGTATCCGGACACTCGCTAACTATGGCTACACCTTC; CDR3aa: CASSIRTLANYGYTF
j_gene: TRBJ1-6; abundance: NA; v_gene: TRBV4-3; d_gene: NA; CDR3nt: TGCGCCAGCAGCCAAGATGGGGGGGAGAATTCACCCCTCCACTTT; CDR3aa: CASSQDGGENSPLHF
j_gene: TRBJ1-2; abundance: NA; v_gene: TRBV5-8; d_gene: NA; CDR3nt: TGTGCCAGCAGCTTTAGGGACTTTCCCTACGGCTACACCTTC; CDR3aa: CASSFRDFPYGYTF
j_gene: TRBJ2-1; abundance: NA; v_gene: TRBV9; d_gene: NA; CDR3nt: TGTGCCAGCGCACAGGAGGATGAGCAGTTCTTC; CDR3aa: CASAQEDEQFF
j_gene: TRBJ1-2; abundance: NA; v_gene: TRBV5-4; d_gene: TRBD1; CDR3nt: TGTGCCAGCAGCTCCCAGGGGGCCTATGGCTACACCTTC; CDR3aa: CASSSQGAYGYTF
j_gene: TRBJ1-6; abundance: NA; v_gene: TRBV5-6; d_gene: NA; CDR3nt: TGTGCCAGCAGCTTGAGAAGGGGCAGGAATTCACCCCTCCACTTT; CDR3aa: CASSLRRGRNSPLHF
j_gene: TRBJ2-3; abundance: NA; v_gene: TRBV7-3; d_gene: NA; CDR3nt: TGTGCCAGCAGCTTGTACGGGGGCCCAATAGATACGCAGTATTTT; CDR3aa: CASSLYGGPIDTQYF
j_gene: TRBJ1-2; abundance: NA; v_gene: TRBV15; d_gene: TRBD1; CDR3nt: TGTGCCACCAGCAGATCCCCAACCGGGACAGGGAACTATGGCTACACCTTC; CDR3aa: CATSRSPTGTGNYGYTF
j_gene: TRBJ1-2; abundance: NA; v_gene: TRBV2; d_gene: TRBD1; CDR3nt: TGTGCCAGCAACCCCCGGACAGGGAAAAACTATGGCTACACCTTC; CDR3aa: CASNPRTGKNYGYTF
j_gene: TRBJ2-1; abundance: once; v_gene: TRBV6-5; d_gene: NA; CDR3nt: TGTGCCAGCAGCCGGGGCCTAGCCAACAATGAGCAGTTCTTC; CDR3aa: CASSRGLANNEQFF
j_gene: TRBJ2-3; abundance: NA; v_gene: TRBV6-1; d_gene: TRBD1; CDR3nt: TGTGCCAGCAGTGAACTCCAGGGGGCGACGCAGTATTTT; CDR3aa: CASSELQGATQYF
j_gene: TRBJ2-5; abundance: NA; v_gene: TRBV4-3; d_gene: NA; CDR3nt: TGCGCCAGCAGCCAAGATAGGGGAGAGACCCAGTACTTC; CDR3aa: CASSQDRGETQYF
j_gene: TRBJ2-4; abundance: NA; v_gene: TRBV7-9; d_gene: NA; CDR3nt: TGTGCCAGCAGCTCAGGAATCCGGGACTCTAAAGCCAAAAACATTCAGTACTTC; CDR3aa: CASSSGIRDSKAKNIQYF
j_gene: TRBJ1-2; abundance: NA; v_gene: TRBV10-2; d_gene: NA; CDR3nt: TGCGCCAGCACCCCCCTTTTGGGAGGCTACACCTTC; CDR3aa: CASTPLLGGYTF
j_gene: TRBJ1-1; abundance: NA; v_gene: TRBV18; d_gene: NA; CDR3nt: TGTGCCAGCTCACCACAGGGGTACGACACTGAAGCTTTCTTT; CDR3aa: CASSPQGYDTEAFF
j_gene: TRBJ1-5; abundance: NA; v_gene: TRBV5-4; d_gene: TRBD1; CDR3nt: TGTGCCAGCAGCTTGGACACAGGGGGCGGGCAGCCCCAGCATTTT; CDR3aa: CASSLDTGGGQPQHF
j_gene: TRBJ1-4; abundance: NA; v_gene: TRBV19; d_gene: TRBD1; CDR3nt: TGTGCCAGTAGTGCTCACAGGGGGCGAGGGGAAAAACTGTTTTTT; CDR3aa: CASSAHRGRGEKLFF
j_gene: TRBJ1-4; abundance: NA; v_gene: TRBV5-1; d_gene: NA; CDR3nt: TGCGCCAGCAGCTTCCGGGACACCTCTAATGAAAAACTGTTTTTT; CDR3aa: CASSFRDTSNEKLFF
j_gene: TRBJ1-2; abundance: NA; v_gene: TRBV4-1; d_gene: NA; CDR3nt: TGCGCCAGCAGCCAAGACAGGGCTAATGGCTACACCTTC; CDR3aa: CASSQDRANGYTF
j_gene: TRBJ2-7; abundance: NA; v_gene: TRBV27; d_gene: NA; CDR3nt: TGTGCCAGCAGTTTATCGACCGACGGCGCCTACGAGCAGTACTTC; CDR3aa: CASSLSTDGAYEQYF
j_gene: TRBJ2-7; abundance: NA; v_gene: TRBV5-4; d_gene: TRBD1; CDR3nt: TGTGCCAGCAGACATAAACCGGGACAGGGGAACTACGAGCAGTACTTC; CDR3aa: CASRHKPGQGNYEQYF
j_gene: TRBJ2-1; abundance: NA; v_gene: TRBV6-5; d_gene: NA; CDR3nt: TGTGCCAGCAGTTACTCAAACAATGAGCAGTTCTTC; CDR3aa: CASSYSNNEQFF